This TCR beta chain derives from a study of cytomegalovirus exposure and HLA in healthy donors. Study findings and constraints: Previously analyzed data showed that most TCR beta V segments were productive at a frequency of about 87% or about 30%.

The primer mix had 60 Vbeta and 13 Jbeta primers. Profiled with immunoSEQ multiplex PCR; TCRdb holds only in-frame clones, not every one. Of about 200,000 clones in the sample, almost 85% were seen once. The CDR3 extends over 15 amino acids. Germline CDR1 reads MDHEN; CDR2 reads SYDVKM. V was clipped by 2 bases and J by 7 bases; unmatched bases: 2. Concerning this clone itself: Its antigen is not identified. Other DNA sequences in this specimen translate into the identical CDR3.

This TCR was recovered from a woman in her forties or fifties in good health and CMV-seronegative. V and J are TRBV28 and TRBJ1-6, with TRBD1 matching over 10 bases. The material sequenced was PBMCs. CDR3 sequence reads: CASSLPGQGNSPLHF. For the CDR3, the DNA is TGTGCCAGCAGTTTACCGGGACAGGGGAATTCACCCCTCCACTTT.